The 23 T cell receptor beta chains below come from one sample, sequenced in a study of cytomegalovirus exposure and HLA in healthy donors. The PCR made use of 60 Vbeta and 13 Jbeta primers. Profiling relied on immunoSEQ multiplex PCR, and the TCRdb table lists in-frame clones only, not all of them. The sample holds fewer than 250,000 clones, about four fifths seen once. Sequenced: PBMCs. The receptors were sampled from a man aged 35-49 years in good health and CMV-seropositive.

J is TRBJ1-1 and V is TRBV6-5; tentative D call: TRBD1 (6 bases). The CDR3 consists of 12 residues. Germline CDR1 is MNHEY and CDR2 is SVGAGI. V was trimmed by 4 bases and J by 5 bases, leaving 8 bases between them. CDR3 in amino acids: CASSFTGTEAFF. In nucleotides, the CDR3 is TGTGCCAGCAGTTTTACAGGGACTGAAGCTTTCTTT.

J is TRBJ2-6 and V is TRBV10-3, with 13 bases matching TRBD2. Trimming cost V 6 bases and J 1 base; bases outside gene matches: 12. The CDR3 is 20 amino acids. Germline V gene data show CDR1 as ENHRY and CDR2 as SYGVKD. In DNA form, the CDR3 reads TGTGCCATCAGGGAATCCGAGGGACTAGCGGGAAGGTCTGGGGCCAACGTCCTGACTTTC. As protein: CAIRESEGLAGRSGANVLTF.

This clone turned up a few times. This chain links TRBV6-6 with TRBJ1-1; D is undetermined. The V end lost 4 bases, the J end lost 2 bases, and 8 bases lay between the germline ends. This CDR3 has 13 amino acids. The germline V gene encodes CDR1 MNHNY and CDR2 SVGAGI (reference sequence). CDR3: CASSLKSNTEAFF. The CDR3 nucleotides read TGTGCCAGCAGTTTAAAGAGTAACACTGAAGCTTTCTTT.

This chain connects TRBV13 to TRBJ2-2; 8 nucleotides agree with TRBD1. With 1 base clipped from V and 4 bases from J, the junction kept 5 bases outside the gene matches. The V gene's germline CDR1 is PRHDT and CDR2 FYEKMQ (reference sequence). The CDR3 runs 16 residues. CDR3 bases: TGTGCCAGCAGCTTAGTAACAGGGGGTGTCACCGGGGAGCTGTTTTTT. As protein: CASSLVTGGVTGELFF. The complete variable domain, with remaining parts taken from reference TRBV13 and TRBJ2-2, reads AAGVIQSPRHLIKEKRETATLKCYPIPRHDTVYWYQQGPGQDPQFLISFYEKMQSDKGSIPDRFSAQQFSDYHSELNMSSLELGDSALYFCASSLVTGGVTGELFFGEGSRLTVL.

V is TRBV7-9 and J is TRBJ2-1; 10 bases map to TRBD2. V dropped 5 bases and J dropped 1; count of bases not matched to a gene: 8. Germline-derived CDR1 and CDR2 are SEHNR and FQNEAQ (reference sequence). There are 17 residues in the CDR3. For the CDR3, the DNA is TGTGCCAGCAGCCCCCAAACTAGCGGGATGTCCTACAATGAGCAGTTCTTC. Translation: CASSPQTSGMSYNEQFF.

This clone was counted between two and nine times. The gene calls are TRBV5-6 and TRBJ1-2, with D tentatively TRBD1 (6 bases). The CDR3 sequence is 14 residues long. Germline CDR1 is SGHDT and CDR2 is YYEEEE. V lost 6 bases and J lost 5, with 17 bases in between. Here the CDR3 reads CASKAQGHNYGYTF. Written as DNA, the CDR3 is TGTGCCAGCAAAGCCCAGGGACACAATTATGGCTACACCTTC.

This chain links TRBV15 with TRBJ1-1; D is perhaps TRBD1 (5 bases). Trimming cost V 4 bases and J 0 bases, with 12 bases left between them. The CDR3 length is 15 residues. The V gene's germline CDR1 is LNHNV and CDR2 YYDKDF (reference sequence). CDR3 protein: CATSNGHIMNTEAFF. CDR3 nucleotides: TGTGCCACCAGCAACGGACATATCATGAACACTGAAGCTTTCTTT.

The chain uses TRBV7-6 and TRBJ2-5; 14 nucleotides align to TRBD2. There are 17 residues in the CDR3. Germline V gene sequence: CDR1 SGHVS, CDR2 FNYEAQ. The junction had 6 bases not matched to a gene; V was cut back by 1 base and J by 5 bases. The DNA of the CDR3 is TGTGCCAGCAGCTTAGAGGGACTAGCGGGAGTAGGGGAGACCCAGTACTTC. Translated: CASSLEGLAGVGETQYF.

This clone appeared once. The chain combines TRBV10-3 with TRBJ2-7; maybe TRBD1 (5 bases). CDR1 ENHRY and CDR2 SYGVKD come from the germline V gene. The CDR3 has 11 residues. V lost 10 bases to trimming and J lost 3 bases, with 10 bases between them. CDR3 residues: CATSDIYEQYF. The CDR3, as DNA: TGTGCCACCTCGGACATCTACGAGCAGTACTTC.

The chain couples TRBV6-1 to TRBJ2-7, with D unresolved. Germline lookup yields CDR1 MNHNS and CDR2 SASEGT. The CDR3 extends over 11 amino acids. V was clipped by 2 bases and J by 8 bases, with 7 bases between them. The CDR3 loop is CASSEQEKQYF. CDR3 in DNA: TGTGCCAGCAGTGAACAGGAAAAGCAGTACTTC.

The J gene is TRBJ2-3, the V gene TRBV7-2, with 9 positions matching TRBD2. The CDR3 is made up of 17 amino acids. The V and J ends lost 5 bases and 0 bases, in that order; junction bases with no gene match: 9. Germline V gives CDR1 SGHTA, CDR2 FQGNSA. The CDR3 DNA sequence: TGTGCCAGCAGCCTCCGTTCGACTAGCGGTAGCACAGATACGCAGTATTTT. Translation: CASSLRSTSGSTDTQYF.

The chain couples TRBV18 to TRBJ1-5, with D possibly being TRBD1 (5 bases). The CDR3 runs to 15 residues. V shed 0 bases and J shed 1 base, with 7 bases lying between them. Germline V gene lookup returns CDR1 KGHSH and CDR2 LQKENI. CDR3 coding DNA: TGTGCCAGCTCACCACCGAACAGGAGCAATCAGCCCCAGCATTTT. As protein: CASSPPNRSNQPQHF.

The chain is built from TRBV7-9 and TRBJ2-5, with D possibly being TRBD2 (7 bases). The CDR3 contains 14 residues. V lost 4 bases to trimming and J lost 7 bases, with 16 bases between them. The germline V gene has CDR1 SEHNR and CDR2 FQNEAQ (reference sequence). The CDR3 nucleotides read TGTGCCAGCAGCTCTAACAGGGACTATTGGACCCAGTACTTC. As protein: CASSSNRDYWTQYF.

This chain links TRBV30 with TRBJ1-1, with 8 bases identical to TRBD1. Germline trimming cut 2 bases from V and 1 base from J; bases unmatched to any gene: 12. This CDR3 has 17 residues. The germline V gene has CDR1 GTSNPN and CDR2 SVGIG (reference sequence). This CDR3 is CAWSQLVGQGKNTEAFF. CDR3 DNA: TGTGCCTGGAGTCAACTGGTCGGACAGGGAAAGAACACTGAAGCTTTCTTT.

This clone was recorded only once. The chain employs TRBV6-1 and TRBJ1-1; 9 nucleotides align to TRBD1. Unmatched junction bases numbered 10, after V lost 4 bases and J lost 4 bases. The germline V gene has CDR1 MNHNS and CDR2 SASEGT. The CDR3 contains 16 residues. CDR3 DNA: TGTGCCAGCAGTGGTGGACAGGGGAAGTATGGCACTGAAGCTTTCTTT. Translation gives CASSGGQGKYGTEAFF.

The rearrangement uses TRBV4-1 and TRBJ1-2, with D possibly TRBD1 on 5 matching bases. The CDR3 length is 14 residues. CDR1 and CDR2 (germline): MGHRA, YSYEKL. The V end lost 3 bases, the J end lost 7 bases, and 15 bases lay between the germline ends. The CDR3, as DNA: TGCGCCAGCAGCCAGGGACGGGGGGAGGGTGGCTACACCTTC. Translating it yields CASSQGRGEGGYTF.

The chain employs TRBV18 and TRBJ1-2, with 9 bases that match TRBD1. Unmatched junction bases numbered 3, after V lost 5 bases and J lost 8 bases. The germline V gene encodes CDR1 KGHSH and CDR2 LQKENI. There are 12 residues in the CDR3. Here the CDR3 reads CASSGQGNGYTF. In DNA, the CDR3 is TGTGCCAGCTCAGGACAGGGGAACGGCTACACCTTC. The full variable domain, in which reference TRBV18 and TRBJ1-2 provide the parts outside the CDR3, is NAGVMQNPRHLVRRRGQEARLRCSPMKGHSHVYWYRQLPEEGLKFMVYLQKENIIDESGMPKERFSAEFPKEGPSILRIQQVVRGDSAAYFCASSGQGNGYTFGSGTRLTVV.

The count of this clone is one. The chain uses TRBV15 and TRBJ1-2, with 7 bases that match TRBD1. CDR1 and CDR2 (germline): LNHNV, YYDKDF (reference sequence). The length of the CDR3 is 17 residues. V was clipped by 0 bases and J by 7 bases; unmatched bases: 14. The CDR3: CATSRDVIPGQISGYTF. In DNA form, the CDR3 reads TGTGCCACCAGCAGAGATGTTATTCCGGGACAGATAAGTGGCTACACCTTC.

The CDR3 loop is CASGGGPPDTQYF. The CDR3 coding sequence is TGTGCCAGCGGGGGGGGGCCCCCAGATACGCAGTATTTT. The chain employs TRBV6-1 and TRBJ2-3; possible D gene TRBD2, 7 bases. The germline V gene encodes CDR1 MNHNS and CDR2 SASEGT. V gave up 8 bases and J gave up 4 bases, with 13 bases separating them. CDR3 length equals 13 residues.

The table lists this clone with a few counts. This sequence joins TRBV29-1 and TRBJ1-1; 7 bases are shared with TRBD1. Per the germline V gene, CDR1 is SQVTM and CDR2 is ANQGSEA. V shed 4 bases and J 4 bases; nucleotides not matched to a gene: 6. The CDR3 has 13 amino acids. The CDR3 loop reads CSVVRGLSTEAFF. The CDR3 bases are TGCAGCGTTGTAAGGGGGCTGAGCACTGAAGCTTTCTTT.

The chain is built from TRBV29-1 and TRBJ2-1, with a weak D call TRBD2 (6 bases). V lost 5 bases, J lost 6 bases, and 17 bases lay in between. CDR3 length: 14 amino acids. Germline CDR1 SQVTM, CDR2 ANQGSEA. Written as DNA, the CDR3 is TGCAGCGTTCCTCTCGTGGGAGGTTTCAATGAGCAGTTCTTC. Its protein product is CSVPLVGGFNEQFF.

DNA for the CDR3: TGTGCCAGCACCATTTTAAGGGGAATAGATGAGCAGTTCTTC. Translation gives CASTILRGIDEQFF. V and J are TRBV7-8 and TRBJ2-1, with D perhaps TRBD1 (5 bases). The CDR3 totals 14 residues. V was pared by 7 bases and J by 8 bases, with 18 bases between. Germline V gene data show CDR1 as SGHVS and CDR2 as FQNEAQ.

The rearrangement joins TRBV7-2 to TRBJ2-7; D perhaps matches TRBD2 (5 bases). Germline values: CDR1 SGHTA, CDR2 FQGNSA. V was pared by 5 bases and J by 5 bases, with 22 bases between. The CDR3 consists of 16 residues. The CDR3 nucleotides are TGTGCCAGCAGCCTCTCTCCCTCGGACTCCGTCCACGAGCAGTACTTC. Translation gives CASSLSPSDSVHEQYF.